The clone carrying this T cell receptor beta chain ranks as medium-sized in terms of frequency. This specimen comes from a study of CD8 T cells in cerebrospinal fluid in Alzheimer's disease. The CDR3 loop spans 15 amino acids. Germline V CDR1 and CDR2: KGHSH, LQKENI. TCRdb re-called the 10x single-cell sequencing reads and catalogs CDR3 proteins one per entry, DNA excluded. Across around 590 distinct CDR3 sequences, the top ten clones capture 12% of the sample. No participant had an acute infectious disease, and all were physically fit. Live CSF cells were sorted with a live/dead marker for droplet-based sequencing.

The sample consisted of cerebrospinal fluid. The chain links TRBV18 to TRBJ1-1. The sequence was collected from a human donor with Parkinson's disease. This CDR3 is CASSPPGVQDTEAFF.